Presented here are 8 T cell receptor beta chains from one specimen sequenced in a study of T cells after yellow fever vaccination (dated 2019 in TCRdb). Interpreted using the paper, the treatment or condition label stands for: live attenuated yellow fever vaccine strain. Library generation was performed with 5' RACE. The sequencer was an Illumina HiSeq 2500. The public sequencing data were trimmed at Q25 with fastp and processed into clonotypes with MiXCR by TCRdb, which kept only in-frame beta chains. CDR3 protein sequences are deduplicated, and each keeps its most common genes and DNA. This sample lists about 63,000 distinct CDR3 sequences; roughly 7.3% were detected once. The ten largest clones represent approximately 34% of the sample. This specimen consisted of CD8+ T cells sorted from PBMCs, obtained 15 days after the yellow fever booster vaccination. The receptors originated from a man aged 25 to 40 who received the YFV17D yellow fever vaccine.

This clonotype has a handful of counts. The genes are TRBV5-1 and TRBJ2-5; TRBD2 agrees at 8 bases. Germline CDR1 and CDR2: SGHRS and YFSETQ. V lost 0 bases, J lost 1 base, and 8 bases stayed unmatched. The CDR3 has 17 residues. The CDR3 here is CASSLVPAGELQETQYF. The CDR3 coding sequence is TGCGCCAGCAGCTTGGTCCCAGCGGGAGAGCTCCAAGAGACCCAGTACTTC.

There are many counts of this clonotype. CDR3 coding DNA: TGTGCCAGCAGTGAATTTGGGGTTCGGACAGATACGCAGTATTTT. Encoded protein: CASSEFGVRTDTQYF. V gene TRBV25-1 combines with J gene TRBJ2-3; D is ambiguous. Deletions cut 1 base from V and 3 bases from J, with 11 bases between. The CDR3 extends over 15 amino acids. CDR1 and CDR2 (germline): MGHDK, SYGVNS.

The rearrangement uses TRBV20-1 and TRBJ1-2; perhaps TRBD1 as D (6 bases). V lost 6 bases to trimming and J lost 4 bases, with 12 bases between them. CDR1 and CDR2 from the germline V gene are DFQATT and SNEGSKA (reference sequence). The CDR3 spans 12 residues. The CDR3 DNA follows: TGCAGTGCAAGGGACAACATCTATGGCTACACCTTC. It yields the protein CSARDNIYGYTF.

At least ten counts were recorded for this clonotype. The CDR3 end shows no conserved phenylalanine or tryptophan, and so a read error is likely. It is unclear where the CDR3 begins or ends on the DNA, so no DNA is shown, and the CDR3 is as TCRdb lists it. The CDR3 loop reads CSGGGLAV. The chain uses TRBV20-1 and TRBJ2-3; TRBD2 was called by the table and not checked on the DNA. The CDR3 sequence runs 8 residues, both termini included. Germline CDR1 and CDR2: DFQATT and SNEGSKA (reference sequence).

This clonotype was counted at least ten times. The chain recombines TRBV5-1 with TRBJ2-5; D not resolved. Germline V gene data show CDR1 as SGHRS and CDR2 as YFSETQ. The ends were cut back, 3 bases at V and 5 bases at J, with 20 bases in the middle. The CDR3 consists of 16 residues. In DNA, the CDR3 is TGCGCCAGCAGCTGGGGTGACGGGCGACCGGTGGAGACCCAGTACTTC. This codes for CASSWGDGRPVETQYF.

This clonotype was seen ten or more times. The chain links TRBV2 to TRBJ2-7; the match to TRBD2 covers 11 bases. There are 17 residues in the CDR3. Per germline, CDR1 SNHLY and CDR2 FYNNEI. The ends lost 9 bases at V and 2 bases at J; junction bases unmatched: 15. The CDR3 nucleotides are TGTGCCAGTATTGGGGAACTAGCGGGAGTTGTAGCCTACGAGCAGTACTTC. Translated, it gives CASIGELAGVVAYEQYF.

Note on this clonotype: A much larger clone differs by one base, so this may be a read error. The chain recombines TRBV6-1 with TRBJ1-5; no firm D call. Germline V lookup: CDR1 MNHNS, CDR2 SASEGT. The CDR3 loop spans 16 amino acids. V was shortened by 7 bases and J by 6 bases, with 22 bases between the two germline ends. The CDR3 DNA reads TGTGCCAGCACCACTGTCTGGGCGGAAGGCATTCAGCCCCAGCATTTT. Translated, it gives CASTTVWAEGIQPQHF.

This clonotype showed up many times. The genes are TRBV7-8 and TRBJ1-4; unclear D gene. The V end was cut by 3 bases, the J end by 7 bases, with 6 bases between. CDR1 is SGHVS, CDR2 FQNEAQ, per germline. The length of the CDR3 is 12 residues. CDR3 nucleotides: TGTGCCAGCAGCTTGTGGTTTGAAAAACTGTTTTTT. Translating it yields CASSLWFEKLFF.